A selection of T cell receptor beta chains follows, all from one sample in a study of CD8+ T cells in alopecia areata. The data were produced by immunoSEQ multiplex PCR, yet TCRdb's version contains in-frame clones alone and is incomplete. The data contain about 140,000 clones, about 85% of them singletons. The sample here was CD8+ T cells sorted from blood, taken at week 4, from a patient treated with tofacitinib. The receptors here all came from a human donor with alopecia areata. CDR3s leave out the opening cysteine and the closing phenylalanine or tryptophan. For some rows the clone size is stated as once, few or many, or as a class when expanded; others skip it.

j_call clone_size v_call cdr3_aa
TRBJ2-3 - TRBV6-4 ASIWTSGDTDTQY
TRBJ2-1 once TRBV5-1 ASSLSASGSYNEQF
TRBJ2-7 - TRBV25-1 AVGDSQY
TRBJ2-7 - TRBV29-1 SVGEAYEQY
TRBJ1-1 - TRBV5-1 ASRLQGEATEAF
TRBJ2-1 - TRBV5-4 ASSILAGAYNEQF
TRBJ2-7 - TRBV4-1 ASSQGGGSYEQY
TRBJ1-2 once TRBV7-2 ASSYPRAGENYGYT
TRBJ2-1 - TRBV6-6 ASSDTANNEQF
TRBJ1-3 once TRBV2 ASTGGNTIY
TRBJ2-7 - TRBV5-1 ASSFKADRYEQY
TRBJ2-5 - TRBV5-5 ASRPIWLYSVGETQY
TRBJ2-1 few TRBV5-1 ASSLGQGSDEQF
TRBJ2-2 - TRBV6-6 AARGLVTGELF
TRBJ2-2 - TRBV10-2 ASPANTGELF
TRBJ2-5 - TRBV29-1 SVVTPDRGSETQY
TRBJ2-1 - TRBV15 ATSRVEGSYNEQF
TRBJ2-3 - TRBV27 ASSLSRQGADTQY
TRBJ2-1 - TRBV5-1 ASSLRGWGDGLYNEQF
TRBJ2-2 - TRBV19 ASSIAGGYPGELF
TRBJ1-1 - TRBV29-1 SVVLGGGADSGTEAF
TRBJ1-2 - TRBV7-8 ASSLEVYGYT
TRBJ2-7 - TRBV7-9 ASSLSAEQY
TRBJ2-7 - TRBV29-1 SVAAGGDRGLYEQY
TRBJ2-5 - TRBV5-1 ASSAWTGGQETQY
TRBJ2-1 - TRBV13 ASEGRDRRRGEQF
TRBJ1-5 - TRBV7-9 ASSGGTDLTSGQPQH
TRBJ2-3 - TRBV6-1 ASSAGRDIPDTQY
TRBJ2-7 - TRBV27 ASSLAGTAIYEQY
TRBJ2-3 - TRBV5-6 ASSIHPTDTQY
TRBJ2-7 - TRBV12-5 ASGFHPNLQIHEQY
TRBJ2-2 - TRBV13 ASTPTGSDGELF
TRBJ2-7 - TRBV7-9 ASTGGGTYEQY
TRBJ2-7 once TRBV9 ASSVGGSPYEQY
TRBJ2-7 - TRBV4-2 ASSQERGEQY
TRBJ2-5 - TRBV27 ASSLTDRETQY
TRBJ2-7 - TRBV2 ASRQIQDSYEQY
TRBJ1-1 once TRBV9 ASSVGTANTEAF
TRBJ2-1 - TRBV4-1 ASSQDPGLAEQF
TRBJ1-1 - TRBV5-1 ASSSKNTEAF
TRBJ1-2 once TRBV7-9 ASSLPDRLYGYT
TRBJ2-4 few TRBV7-2 ASSLGGTGADVTKNIQY
TRBJ2-1 - TRBV27 ASSLGGLYNEQF
TRBJ2-4 once TRBV10-1 ASSEEWGAKNIQY
TRBJ2-1 - TRBV9 ASSAGTGGSI